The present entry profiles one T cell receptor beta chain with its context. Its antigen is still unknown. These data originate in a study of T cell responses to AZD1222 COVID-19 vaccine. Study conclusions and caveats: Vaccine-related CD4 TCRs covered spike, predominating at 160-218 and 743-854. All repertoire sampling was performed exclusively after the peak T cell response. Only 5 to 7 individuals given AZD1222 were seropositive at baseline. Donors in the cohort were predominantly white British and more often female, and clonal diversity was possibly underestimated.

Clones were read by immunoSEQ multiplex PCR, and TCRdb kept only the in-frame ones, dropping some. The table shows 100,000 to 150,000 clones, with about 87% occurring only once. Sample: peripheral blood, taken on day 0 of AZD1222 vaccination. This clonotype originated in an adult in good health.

The CDR3 region has the DNA TGTGCCAGCAGTTTGTCCCCGATAAGGGGAACTGAAGCTTTCTTT. It yields the protein CASSLSPIRGTEAFF. The V call is TRBV6-5, the J call TRBJ1-1, with D possibly TRBD1 on 5 matching bases. Germline CDR1 MNHEY, CDR2 SVGAGI. V was cut by 4 bases and J by 5 bases, with 17 bases left in between. This CDR3 region has 15 residues.